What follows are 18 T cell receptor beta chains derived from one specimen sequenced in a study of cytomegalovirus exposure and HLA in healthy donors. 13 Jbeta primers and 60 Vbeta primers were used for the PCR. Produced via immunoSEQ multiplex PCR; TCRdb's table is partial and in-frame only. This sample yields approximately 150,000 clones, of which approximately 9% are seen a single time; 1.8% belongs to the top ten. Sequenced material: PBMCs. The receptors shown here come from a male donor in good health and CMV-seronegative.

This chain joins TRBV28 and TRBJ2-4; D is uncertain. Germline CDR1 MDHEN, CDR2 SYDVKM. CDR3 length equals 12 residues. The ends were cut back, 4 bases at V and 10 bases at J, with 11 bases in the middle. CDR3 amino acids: CASSSRNSIQYF. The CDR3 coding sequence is TGTGCCAGCAGTTCCCGCAACTCAATTCAGTACTTC.

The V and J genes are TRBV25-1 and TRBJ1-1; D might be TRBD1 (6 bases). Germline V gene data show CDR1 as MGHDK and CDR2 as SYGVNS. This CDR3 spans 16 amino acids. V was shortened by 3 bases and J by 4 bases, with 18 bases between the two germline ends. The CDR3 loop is CASSDPHREGSTEAFF. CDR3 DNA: TGTGCCAGCAGTGACCCCCACAGGGAAGGGAGCACTGAAGCTTTCTTT.

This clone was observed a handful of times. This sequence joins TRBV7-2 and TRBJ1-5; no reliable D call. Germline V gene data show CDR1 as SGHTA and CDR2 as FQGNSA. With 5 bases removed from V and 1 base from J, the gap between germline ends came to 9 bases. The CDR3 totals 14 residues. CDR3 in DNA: TGTGCCAGCAGCACCTACAGAAGCAATCAGCCCCAGCATTTT. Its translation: CASSTYRSNQPQHF.

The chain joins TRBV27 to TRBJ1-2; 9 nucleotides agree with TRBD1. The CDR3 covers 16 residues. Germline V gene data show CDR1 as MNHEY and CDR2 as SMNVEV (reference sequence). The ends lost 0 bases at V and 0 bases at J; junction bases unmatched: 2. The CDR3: CASSLSGTGTNYGYTF. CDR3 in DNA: TGTGCCAGCAGTTTATCCGGGACAGGGACTAACTATGGCTACACCTTC.

DNA for the CDR3: TGTGCCAGCCAGGGACTCTTGAGCTCCTATAATTCACCCCTCCACTTT. This gives the protein CASQGLLSSYNSPLHF. V and J are TRBV2 and TRBJ1-6; a weak D match, TRBD1 (5 bases). V was trimmed by 8 bases and J by 0 bases, leaving 14 bases between them. The CDR3 loop spans 16 amino acids. Germline V gene data show CDR1 as SNHLY and CDR2 as FYNNEI.

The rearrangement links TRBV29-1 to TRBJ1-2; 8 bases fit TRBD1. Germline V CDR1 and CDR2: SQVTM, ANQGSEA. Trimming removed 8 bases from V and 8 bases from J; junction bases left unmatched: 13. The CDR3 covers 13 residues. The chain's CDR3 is CSFQGAREHGYTF. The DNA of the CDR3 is TGCAGCTTCCAGGGGGCCAGGGAGCACGGCTACACCTTC.

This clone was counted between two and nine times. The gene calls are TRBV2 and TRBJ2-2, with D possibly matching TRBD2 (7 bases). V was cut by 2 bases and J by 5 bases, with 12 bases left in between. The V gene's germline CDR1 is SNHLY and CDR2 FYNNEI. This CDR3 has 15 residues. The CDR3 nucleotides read TGTGCCAGCAGTGAAATGAGGGGGGGGACCGGGGAGCTGTTTTTT. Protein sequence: CASSEMRGGTGELFF. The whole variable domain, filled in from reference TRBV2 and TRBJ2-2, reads EPEVTQTPSHQVTQMGQEVILRCVPISNHLYFYWYRQILGQKVEFLVSFYNNEISEKSEIFDDQFSVERPDGSNFTLKIRSTKLEDSAMYFCASSEMRGGTGELFFGEGSRLTVL.

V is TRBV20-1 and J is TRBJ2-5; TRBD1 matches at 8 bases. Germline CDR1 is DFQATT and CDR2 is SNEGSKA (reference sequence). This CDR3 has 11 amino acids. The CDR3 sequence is CTDRGEETQYF. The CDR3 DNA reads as TGCACTGACAGGGGAGAAGAGACCCAGTACTTC.

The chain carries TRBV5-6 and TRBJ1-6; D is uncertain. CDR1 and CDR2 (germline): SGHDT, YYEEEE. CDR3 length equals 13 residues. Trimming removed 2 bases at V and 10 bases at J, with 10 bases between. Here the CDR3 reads CASSFREDSPLHF. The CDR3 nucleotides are TGTGCCAGCAGCTTTAGGGAGGACTCACCCCTCCACTTT.

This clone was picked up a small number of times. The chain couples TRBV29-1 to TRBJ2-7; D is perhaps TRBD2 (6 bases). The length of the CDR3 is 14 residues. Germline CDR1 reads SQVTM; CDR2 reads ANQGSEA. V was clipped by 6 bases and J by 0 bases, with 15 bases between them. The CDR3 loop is CSVGGTGSSYEQYF. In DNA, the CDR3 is TGCAGCGTGGGCGGGACGGGGAGCTCCTACGAGCAGTACTTC.

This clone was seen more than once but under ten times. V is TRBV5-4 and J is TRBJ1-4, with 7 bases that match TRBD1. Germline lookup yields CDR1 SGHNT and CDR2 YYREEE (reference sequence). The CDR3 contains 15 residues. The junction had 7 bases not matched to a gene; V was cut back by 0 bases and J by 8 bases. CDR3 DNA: TGTGCCAGCAGCTTGGCCAAGGGGGCGCAGGAAAAACTGTTTTTT. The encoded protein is CASSLAKGAQEKLFF.

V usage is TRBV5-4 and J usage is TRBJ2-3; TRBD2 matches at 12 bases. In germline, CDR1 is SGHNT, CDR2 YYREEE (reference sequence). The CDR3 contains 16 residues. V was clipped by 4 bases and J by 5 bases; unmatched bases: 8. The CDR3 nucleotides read TGTGCCAGCAGCCAGACTAGCGGGAGTCGGGAAGATACGCAGTATTTT. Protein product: CASSQTSGSREDTQYF.

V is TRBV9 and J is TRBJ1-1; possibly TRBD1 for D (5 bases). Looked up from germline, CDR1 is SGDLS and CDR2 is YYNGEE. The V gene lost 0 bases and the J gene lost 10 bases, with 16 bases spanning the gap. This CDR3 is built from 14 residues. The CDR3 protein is CASSVVSVGQGAFF. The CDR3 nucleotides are TGTGCCAGCAGCGTAGTCTCTGTCGGCCAGGGAGCTTTCTTT. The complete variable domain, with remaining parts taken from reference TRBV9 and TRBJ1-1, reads DSGVTQTPKHLITATGQRVTLRCSPRSGDLSVYWYQQSLDQGLQFLIQYYNGEERAKGNILERFSAQQFPDLHSELNLSSLELGDSALYFCASSVVSVGQGAFFGQGTRLTVV.

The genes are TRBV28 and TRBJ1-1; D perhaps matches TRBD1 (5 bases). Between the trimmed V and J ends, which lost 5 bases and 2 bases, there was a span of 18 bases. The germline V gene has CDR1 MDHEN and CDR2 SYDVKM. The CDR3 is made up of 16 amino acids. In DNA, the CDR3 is TGTGCCAGCAGTCCCCCTCGTGTAGGGGCAAACACTGAAGCTTTCTTT. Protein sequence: CASSPPRVGANTEAFF. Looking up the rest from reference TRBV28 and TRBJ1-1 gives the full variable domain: DVKVTQSSRYLVKRTGEKVFLECVQDMDHENMFWYRQDPGLGLRLIYFSYDVKMKEKGDIPEGYSVSREKKERFSLILESASTNQTSMYLCASSPPRVGANTEAFFGQGTRLTVV.

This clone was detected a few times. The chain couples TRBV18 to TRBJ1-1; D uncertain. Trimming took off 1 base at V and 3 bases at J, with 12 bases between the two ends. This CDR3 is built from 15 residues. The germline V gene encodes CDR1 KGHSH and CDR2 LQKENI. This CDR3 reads CASSPQEQIDTEAFF. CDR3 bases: TGTGCCAGCTCACCACAGGAACAGATAGACACTGAAGCTTTCTTT.

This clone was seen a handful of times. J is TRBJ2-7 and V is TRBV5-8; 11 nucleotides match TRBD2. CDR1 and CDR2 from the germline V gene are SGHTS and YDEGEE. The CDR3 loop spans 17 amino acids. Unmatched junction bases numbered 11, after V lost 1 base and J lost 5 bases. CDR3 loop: CASSLKLAGVTGDEQYF. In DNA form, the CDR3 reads TGTGCCAGCAGCTTGAAACTAGCGGGAGTCACAGGAGACGAGCAGTACTTC.

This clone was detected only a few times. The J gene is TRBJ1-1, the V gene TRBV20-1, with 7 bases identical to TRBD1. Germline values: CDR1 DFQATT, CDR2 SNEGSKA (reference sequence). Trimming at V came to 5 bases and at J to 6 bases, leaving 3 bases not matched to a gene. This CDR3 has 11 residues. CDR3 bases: TGCAGTGCTGTCAGGGGGGCTGAAGCTTTCTTT. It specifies CSAVRGAEAFF.

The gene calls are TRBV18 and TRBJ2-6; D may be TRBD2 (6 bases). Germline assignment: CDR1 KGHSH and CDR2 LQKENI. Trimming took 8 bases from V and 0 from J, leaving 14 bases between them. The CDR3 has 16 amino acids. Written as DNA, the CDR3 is TGTGCCAGCCACCTCGGGGGTGCCTCTGGGGCCAACGTCCTGACTTTC. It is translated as CASHLGGASGANVLTF.